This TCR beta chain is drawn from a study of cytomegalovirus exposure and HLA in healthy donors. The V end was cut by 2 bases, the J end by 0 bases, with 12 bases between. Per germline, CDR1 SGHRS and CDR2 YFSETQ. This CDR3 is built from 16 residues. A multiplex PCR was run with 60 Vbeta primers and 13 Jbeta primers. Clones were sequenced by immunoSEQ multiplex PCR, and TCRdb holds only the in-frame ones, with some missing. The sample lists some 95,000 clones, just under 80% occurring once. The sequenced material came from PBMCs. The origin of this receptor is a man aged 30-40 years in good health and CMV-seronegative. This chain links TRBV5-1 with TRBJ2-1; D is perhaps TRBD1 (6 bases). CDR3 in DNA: TGCGCCAGCAGCTTCGTCGGACAGAACTCCTACAATGAGCAGTTCTTC. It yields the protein CASSFVGQNSYNEQFF.